This TCR beta chain was sequenced for a study of PD-L1 blockade in urothelial cancer. Study as a whole: Atezolizumab was started by patients in the mid-2010s at 1,200 mg intravenously every 3 weeks. Twenty-five of 29 patients were males with bladder-origin urothelial cancer. Study-wide results and limits: Durable-benefit patients expanded tumor-associated blood clones more at 3 weeks.

Germline lookup yields CDR1 SEHNR and CDR2 FQNEAQ (reference sequence). This CDR3 spans 17 amino acids. Losses at the gene ends were 5 bases for V and 5 bases for J; bases not matched to a gene: 16. Patients suffered from locally advanced or metastatic urothelial carcinoma. Profiled with immunoSEQ multiplex PCR; TCRdb holds only in-frame clones, not every one. Seen here are roughly 62,000 clones, almost 85% observed once, and the top ten hold approximately 4.7%. To note about this clone: Antigen unknown.

The sample consisted of PBMCs, taken around atezolizumab (anti-PD-L1) treatment. This rearrangement joins TRBV7-9 to TRBJ2-5, with TRBD2 identical over 8 bases. This TCR came from a man between 65 and 85 years old with urothelial cancer. The CDR3 sequence is CASSPAPPGLGSETQYF. CDR3 bases: TGTGCCAGCAGCCCCGCCCCCCCGGGACTAGGGTCGGAGACCCAGTACTTC. The full variable domain, rest sourced from reference TRBV7-9 and TRBJ2-5, is DTGVSQNPRHKITKRGQNVTFRCDPISEHNRLYWYRQTLGQGPEFLTYFQNEAQLEKSRLLSDRFSAERPKGSFSTLEIQRTEQGDSAMYLCASSPAPPGLGSETQYFGPGTRLLVL.